This is a list of T cell receptor beta chains from one sample in a study of cytomegalovirus exposure and HLA in healthy donors. Repertoires were generated with immunoSEQ multiplex PCR, while TCRdb's copy carries only in-frame clones and drops some. The sample carries some 41,000 clones, roughly half recorded once. Specimen: PBMCs. The receptors derive from a man in his 60s in good health and CMV-seronegative. Each CDR3 is given with its conserved first and last residue. The D gene is left open where the match is weak. Clone size is stated in some rows and not others, as once, few, many or a class when expanded.

d_call clone_size j_call v_call cdr3_nt cdr3_aa
- few TRBJ2-3 TRBV2 TGTGCCAGCAGGAGGGACAAAGGGCGCACAGATACGCAGTATTTT CASRRDKGRTDTQYF
- - TRBJ1-1 TRBV28 TGTGCCAGCAGTCGCCCACAGGATCCCGAGGCTTTCTTT CASSRPQDPEAFF
- - TRBJ1-2 TRBV19 TGTGCCAGTACCGACAGCAGCTATGGCTACACCTTC CASTDSSYGYTF
- - TRBJ2-2 TRBV6-5 TGTGCCAGCAGTTACGATGGGACTAACACCGGGGAGCTGTTTTTT CASSYDGTNTGELFF
TRBD1 - TRBJ1-1 TRBV29-1 TGCAGCGGACAGGGCGCTGGGAACACTGAAGCTTTCTTT CSGQGAGNTEAFF
TRBD1 - TRBJ2-7 TRBV7-8 TGTGCCAGCAGCTTAGGACAGGGGGCGAGGTTCGAGCAGTACTTC CASSLGQGARFEQYF
- - TRBJ2-1 TRBV7-7 TGTGCCAGCAGCTTAGGAGGGAGCATGAATGAGCAGTTCTTC CASSLGGSMNEQFF
- few TRBJ1-2 TRBV6-1 TGTGCCAGCAGTGAACTTCCCGGTGCCGGCTACACCTTC CASSELPGAGYTF
TRBD1 - TRBJ2-5 TRBV30 TGTGCCTGGAGTGGTGGACAGGCCGAGTACTTC CAWSGGQAEYF
TRBD2 few TRBJ2-1 TRBV27 TGTGCCAGCAGTTCAGCGGGAGTTAATGAGCAGTTCTTC CASSSAGVNEQFF
- - TRBJ2-1 TRBV7-8 TGTGCCAGCAGATATAAAAATGAGCAGTTCTTC CASRYKNEQFF
- - TRBJ2-7 TRBV6-4 TGTGCCAGCAGTCTCCGGGACAAAGGCCCCTACGAGCAGTACTTC CASSLRDKGPYEQYF
- - TRBJ1-2 TRBV25-1 TGTGCCAGCAGTGAATGGGGGAGGGCCCATGGCTACACCTTC CASSEWGRAHGYTF
- - TRBJ1-2 TRBV5-4 TGTGCCAGCAGCGGGCAGTTAGCTAACTATGGCTACACCTTC CASSGQLANYGYTF
- - TRBJ2-7 TRBV2 TGTGCCAGGGGGGACTCCACCTACGAGCAGTACTTC CARGDSTYEQYF
TRBD1 - TRBJ1-1 TRBV27 TGTGCCAGCAGAGTCCAACAGGGGACGAGCACTGAAGCTTTCTTT CASRVQQGTSTEAFF
- - TRBJ1-1 TRBV7-8 TGTGCCAGCCGGACAGAGAACACTGAAGCTTTCTTT CASRTENTEAFF
TRBD1 - TRBJ2-5 TRBV6-1 TGTGCCAGCAGTGTCCCGACAGGGGGACAAGAGACCCAGTACTTC CASSVPTGGQETQYF
TRBD2 - TRBJ2-1 TRBV25-1 TGTGCCAGCAGTCGGGGGGGGTCCTACAATGAGCAGTTCTTC CASSRGGSYNEQFF
TRBD1 many TRBJ2-7 TRBV7-9 TGTGCCAGCAGCTGGCATGGGACAGGGGGGTCCTACGAGCAGTACTTC CASSWHGTGGSYEQYF
- - TRBJ1-2 TRBV30 TGTGCCTGGGGTCAGGGGTTTTACCTTGGCTACACCTTC CAWGQGFYLGYTF
- few TRBJ2-7 TRBV4-3 TGCGCCAGCAGCCTTCGACAGAGCTCCTACGAGCAGTACTTC CASSLRQSSYEQYF
- - TRBJ1-2 TRBV6-5 TGTGCCAGCACCGCAGGGGATGGCTACACCTTC CASTAGDGYTF
TRBD1 few TRBJ1-5 TRBV30 TGTGCCTGGGGGACAGCTGTCGGGGAGCCCCAGCATTTT CAWGTAVGEPQHF
- once TRBJ2-5 TRBV28 TGTGCCAGCAGTTTAGAGGAGACCCAGTACTTC CASSLEETQYF
TRBD1 few TRBJ1-1 TRBV4-2 TGTGCCAGCAGCCGGACAGGGCTGAACACTGAAGCTTTCTTT CASSRTGLNTEAFF
- few TRBJ1-2 TRBV28 TGTGCCAGCACCCCGACAGCGCAATATGGCTACACCTTC CASTPTAQYGYTF
- few TRBJ1-1 TRBV29-1 TGCAGCGCCGTTGACAGAACTGAAGCTTTCTTT CSAVDRTEAFF
- - TRBJ2-7 TRBV19 TGTGCCAGCAGCGAACCGGGGAAATCCTACGAGCAGTACTTC CASSEPGKSYEQYF
- - TRBJ1-2 TRBV16 TGTGCCAGCACTCAGGGAGGGGGAAACTATGGCTACACCTTC CASTQGGGNYGYTF
TRBD1 - TRBJ1-5 TRBV10-2 TGCGCCAGCAGACAGGGGCGCAATCAGCCCCAGCATTTT CASRQGRNQPQHF